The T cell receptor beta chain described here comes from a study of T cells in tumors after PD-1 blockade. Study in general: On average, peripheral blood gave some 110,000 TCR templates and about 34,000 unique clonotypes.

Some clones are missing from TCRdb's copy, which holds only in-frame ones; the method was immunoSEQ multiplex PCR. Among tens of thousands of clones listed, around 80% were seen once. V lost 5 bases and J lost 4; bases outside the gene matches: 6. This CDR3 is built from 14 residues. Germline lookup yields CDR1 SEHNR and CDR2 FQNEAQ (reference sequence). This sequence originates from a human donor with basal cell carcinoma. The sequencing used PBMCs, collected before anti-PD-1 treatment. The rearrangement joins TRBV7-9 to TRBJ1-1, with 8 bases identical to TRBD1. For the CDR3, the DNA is TGTGCCAGCAGCCCCTCCACAGGGGGCACTGAAGCTTTCTTT. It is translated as CASSPSTGGTEAFF.